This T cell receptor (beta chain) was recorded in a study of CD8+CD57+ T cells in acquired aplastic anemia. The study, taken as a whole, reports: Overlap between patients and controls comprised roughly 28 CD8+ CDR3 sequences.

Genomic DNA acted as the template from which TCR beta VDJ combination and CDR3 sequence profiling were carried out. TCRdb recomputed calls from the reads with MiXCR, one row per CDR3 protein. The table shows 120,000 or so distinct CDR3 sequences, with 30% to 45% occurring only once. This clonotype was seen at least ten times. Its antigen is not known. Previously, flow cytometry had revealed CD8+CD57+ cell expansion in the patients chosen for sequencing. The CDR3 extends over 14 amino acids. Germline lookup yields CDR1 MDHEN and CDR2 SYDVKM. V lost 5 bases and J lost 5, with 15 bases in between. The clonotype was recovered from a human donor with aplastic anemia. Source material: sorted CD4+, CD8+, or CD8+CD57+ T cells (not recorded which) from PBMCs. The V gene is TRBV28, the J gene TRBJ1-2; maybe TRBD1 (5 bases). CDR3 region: CASSLTAKVYGYTF. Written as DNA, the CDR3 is TGTGCCAGCAGTCTGACAGCGAAAGTATATGGCTACACCTTC.